This T cell receptor (beta chain) came from a study of cytomegalovirus exposure and HLA in healthy donors. In the PCR, 60 Vbeta and 13 Jbeta primers were used. Here immunoSEQ multiplex PCR was the method, and the copy in TCRdb shows in-frame clones only, minus some. This table holds 110,000 or so clones, roughly 8.6% found once. CDR1 SGHRS and CDR2 YFSETQ come from the germline V gene. CDR3 length equals 18 residues. V was clipped by 0 bases and J by 7 bases; unmatched bases: 13. Study observations and caveats: TCR beta sequences reportedly predicted most subjects' HLA-A and HLA-B alleles accurately.

This clone was counted between two and nine times. As yet, its antigen is unknown. The source of this sequence is a woman aged 35 to 49 in good health and CMV-seropositive. The V and J genes are TRBV5-1 and TRBJ2-3, with 11 bases matching TRBD1. The sample taken for sequencing was PBMCs. CDR3 bases: TGCGCCAGCAGCTTGGATGGTAGGACAGGGGGCGGCGGGAATACGCAGTATTTT. Protein product: CASSLDGRTGGGGNTQYF.